One sample yielded the 10 T cell receptor beta chains listed below, sequenced in a study of T-cell reconstitution after alpha-beta-depleted transplantation in children. The TCRbeta library was prepared with unique molecular identifiers. Via MiXCR, TCRdb re-called the PCR reads, giving one row per CDR3 protein. The sample holds about 350,000 distinct CDR3 sequences, 15% to 20% seen once. The sample here was PBMCs, mostly from graft donor cells, taken 360 days after TCRalphabeta/CD19-depleted stem cell transplant. The receptors here all came from a male patient aged 2 to 10 who had a stem cell transplant for acute lymphoblastic leukemia, so the T cells may come from the graft donor.

As concerns this clonotype: This may arise from a read error, as a much more abundant clone is one base away. This chain connects TRBV5-1 to TRBJ2-7; D is ambiguous. The CDR3 sequence is 13 residues long. Trimming left V 0 bases short and J 0 bases short, with 4 bases between. Germline CDR1 and CDR2: SGHRS and YFSETQ. The CDR3: CASSLEFSYEQYF. In DNA, the CDR3 is TGCGCCAGCAGCTTGGAATTCTCCTACGAGCAGTACTTC.

This clonotype has just a few counts. CDR3 nucleotide sequence: TGCGCCAGCAGCTTGGGGGGGTCTAGCGGTTACAATGAGCAGTTCTTC. Translating it yields CASSLGGSSGYNEQFF. V and J are TRBV5-1 and TRBJ2-1; 7 nucleotides line up with TRBD2. Germline V gene data show CDR1 as SGHRS and CDR2 as YFSETQ. The CDR3 totals 16 residues. With 0 bases clipped from V and 4 bases from J, the junction kept 7 bases outside the gene matches. The full variable domain, rest sourced from reference TRBV5-1 and TRBJ2-1, is KAGVTQTPRYLIKTRGQQVTLSCSPISGHRSVSWYQQTPGQGLQFLFEYFSETQRNKGNFPGRFSGRQFSNSRSEMNVSTLELGDSALYLCASSLGGSSGYNEQFFGPGTRLTVL.

The V call is TRBV5-5, the J call TRBJ2-5, with unresolved D. The CDR3 has 15 residues. The germline V gene has CDR1 SGHKS and CDR2 YYEKEE (reference sequence). The V and J ends lost 4 bases and 2 bases respectively, with 15 bases between them. CDR3 nucleotides: TGTGCCAGCAGCCCCTCCACTACTTTACAAGAGACCCAGTACTTC. Encoded protein: CASSPSTTLQETQYF. Supplemented by reference TRBV5-5 and TRBJ2-5, the full variable domain reads DAGVTQSPTHLIKTRGQQVTLRCSPISGHKSVSWYQQVLGQGPQFIFQYYEKEERGRGNFPDRFSARQFPNYSSELNVNALLLGDSALYLCASSPSTTLQETQYFGPGTRLLVL.

This clonotype was observed a handful of times. One end of the junction varies from germline; a read error may be responsible. This chain joins TRBV12-3 or TRBV12-4 and TRBJ2-1, with 10 nucleotides matching TRBD2. The CDR3 has 15 amino acids. CDR3 bases: TGTGCCAGCAGTCTAGCGGGAGCAAAGGCCTATGAGCAGTTCTTC. Amino acids: CASSLAGAKAYEQFF.

The gene calls are TRBV28 and TRBJ2-3; D tentatively fits TRBD1 or TRBD2 (6 bases each). Germline-derived CDR1 and CDR2 are MDHEN and SYDVKM. CDR3 size: 17 residues. V lost 8 bases, J lost 3 bases, and 24 bases lay in between. CDR3: CASLGSAGGRGTDTQYF. CDR3 sequence (DNA): TGTGCCAGCCTTGGATCGGCCGGGGGCAGAGGGACAGATACGCAGTATTTT.

This clonotype was recorded a few times. The rearrangement uses TRBV29-1 and TRBJ2-7, with 8 positions matching TRBD1. CDR3 size: 13 residues. Germline V lookup: CDR1 SQVTM, CDR2 ANQGSEA. The V and J ends lost 6 bases and 3 bases, in that order; junction bases with no gene match: 7. CDR3 bases: TGCAGCGTCATGACAGGGGAGGACTACGAGCAGTACTTC. It yields the protein CSVMTGEDYEQYF.

The chain has TRBV7-8 and TRBJ2-1; no definite D call. CDR3 length: 15 amino acids. With 5 bases removed from V and 3 bases from J, the gap between germline ends came to 14 bases. Germline loops: CDR1 SGHVS, CDR2 FQNEAQ. In DNA, the CDR3 is TGTGCCAGCAGCCCCAGTCGGAAAAACTACAATGAGCAGTTCTTC. As protein: CASSPSRKNYNEQFF.

V and J are TRBV18 and TRBJ1-5, with a weak D call TRBD1 (5 bases). Between the trimmed V and J ends, which lost 4 bases and 10 bases, there was a span of 8 bases. The CDR3 sequence is 11 residues long. Germline V CDR1 and CDR2: KGHSH, LQKENI. The CDR3 spells CASSRDGPQHF. The CDR3 DNA reads TGTGCCAGCTCACGGGACGGCCCCCAGCATTTT.

This clonotype was counted between two and nine times. V usage is TRBV4-3 and J usage is TRBJ2-1; 8 nucleotides line up with TRBD2. The V segment lost 3 bases and the J segment 9 bases; nucleotides outside the gene matches: 13. Germline values: CDR1 LGHNA, CDR2 YSLEER. This CDR3 spans 16 amino acids. CDR3: CASSQGGGRIISEQFF. CDR3 bases: TGCGCCAGCAGCCAGGGGGGCGGGAGGATAATATCTGAGCAGTTCTTC.

This clonotype was counted at least ten times. The chain employs TRBV20-1 and TRBJ2-2; D is perhaps TRBD2 (6 bases). V was trimmed by 6 bases and J by 6 bases, leaving 17 bases between them. Germline-derived CDR1 and CDR2 are DFQATT and SNEGSKA (reference sequence). This CDR3 is built from 14 residues. The CDR3 reads CSALNRERAGELFF. Written as DNA, the CDR3 is TGCAGTGCCCTCAACCGGGAGCGGGCCGGGGAGCTGTTTTTT.